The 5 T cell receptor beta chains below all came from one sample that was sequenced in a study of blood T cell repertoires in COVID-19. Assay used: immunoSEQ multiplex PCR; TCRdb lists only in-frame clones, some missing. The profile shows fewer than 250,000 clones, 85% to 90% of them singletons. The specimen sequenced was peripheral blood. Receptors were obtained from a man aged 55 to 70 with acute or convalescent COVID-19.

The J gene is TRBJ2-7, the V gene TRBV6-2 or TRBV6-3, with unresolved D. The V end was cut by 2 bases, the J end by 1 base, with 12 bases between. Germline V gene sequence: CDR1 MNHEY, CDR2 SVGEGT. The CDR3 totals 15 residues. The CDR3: CASSYGSRWSYEQYF. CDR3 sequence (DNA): TGTGCCAGCAGTTACGGCTCCAGGTGGTCCTACGAGCAGTACTTC.

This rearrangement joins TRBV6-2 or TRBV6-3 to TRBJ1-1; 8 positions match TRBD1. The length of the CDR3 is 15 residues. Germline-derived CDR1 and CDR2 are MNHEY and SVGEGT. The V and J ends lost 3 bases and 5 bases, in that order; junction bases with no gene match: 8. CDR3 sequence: CASSYGQGGWTEAFF. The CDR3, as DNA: TGTGCCAGCAGTTATGGACAGGGTGGTTGGACTGAAGCTTTCTTT.

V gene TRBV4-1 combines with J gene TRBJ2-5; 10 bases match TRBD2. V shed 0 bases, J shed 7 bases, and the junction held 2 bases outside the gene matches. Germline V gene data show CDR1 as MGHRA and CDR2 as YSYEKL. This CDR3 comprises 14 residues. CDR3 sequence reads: CASSQEQRGGTQYF. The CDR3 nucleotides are TGCGCCAGCAGCCAAGAACAGCGGGGGGGGACCCAGTACTTC.

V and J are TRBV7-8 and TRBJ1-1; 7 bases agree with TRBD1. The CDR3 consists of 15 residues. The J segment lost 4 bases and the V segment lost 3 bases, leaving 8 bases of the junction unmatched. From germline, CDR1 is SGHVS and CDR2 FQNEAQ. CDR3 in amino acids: CASSLAGGQGTEAFF. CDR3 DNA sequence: TGTGCCAGCAGCTTGGCAGGGGGTCAGGGCACTGAAGCTTTCTTT.

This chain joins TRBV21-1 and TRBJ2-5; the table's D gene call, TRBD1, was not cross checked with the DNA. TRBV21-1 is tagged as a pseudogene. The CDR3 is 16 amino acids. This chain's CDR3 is CASSNSRGTGQETQYF. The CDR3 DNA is TGTGCCAGCAGCAACTCCCGAGGGACAGGGCAAGAGACCCAGTACTTC.